This T cell receptor beta chain is from a study of T cell responses to AZD1222 COVID-19 vaccine. The CDR3 extends over 13 amino acids. In germline, CDR1 is SEHNR, CDR2 FQNEAQ (reference sequence). Trimming shortened V by 5 bases and J by 3 bases, and 10 bases separated the two germline ends. On this clone itself: Its antigen is still unknown.

Data came from immunoSEQ multiplex PCR; TCRdb stores just in-frame clones and leaves some out. The sample lists about 140,000 clones; about 93% were seen once. Study-wide results and limits: Across spike, vaccine-associated CD4 TCRs were found, dominant at 160-218 and 743-854. Sampling that yielded the repertoires occurred only after the peak T cell response. A reported finding is that nearly half of spike-specific TCRs target unmutated variant regions. Donor demographics were predominantly white British with a female majority; clonal diversity may be underestimated.

The TCR comes from an adult in good health. The V gene is TRBV7-9, the J gene TRBJ1-1; no reliable D call. Source: peripheral blood, taken on day 0 of AZD1222 vaccination. In DNA form, the CDR3 reads TGTGCCAGCAGCCTTCTTTGGGACACTGAAGCTTTCTTT. Protein sequence: CASSLLWDTEAFF.